This T cell receptor beta chain was profiled in a study of blood T cell repertoires in COVID-19. Study details: Samples taken during acute and convalescent COVID-19 were collected in the United States, Italy and Spain.

CDR3 length: 14 amino acids. The germline V and J ends were trimmed by 7 bases and 3 bases, with 16 bases remaining between them. The germline V gene encodes CDR1 GTSNPN and CDR2 SVGIG (reference sequence). Per the original data handling: Scientists estimated how many nucleated cells there were by amplifying reference gene primers. Data came from immunoSEQ multiplex PCR; TCRdb stores just in-frame clones and leaves some out. The DNA was the basis for D and trimming; V, J and clone size are from that table. The sample shows about 200,000 clones, 82% of them seen only once. Either two negative PCRs, clearance, or symptom resolution qualified Cohort 3 donors as recovered.

The TCR originated in a man aged 35 to 55 who had recovered from COVID-19. The rearrangement links TRBV30 to TRBJ2-1; D unclear. The specimen sequenced was PBMCs or T cells enriched from blood (not recorded which). The CDR3 DNA is TGTGCCTCTGAGACCGGGTCCTTCTACAATGAGCAGTTCTTC. Translating gives CASETGSFYNEQFF.